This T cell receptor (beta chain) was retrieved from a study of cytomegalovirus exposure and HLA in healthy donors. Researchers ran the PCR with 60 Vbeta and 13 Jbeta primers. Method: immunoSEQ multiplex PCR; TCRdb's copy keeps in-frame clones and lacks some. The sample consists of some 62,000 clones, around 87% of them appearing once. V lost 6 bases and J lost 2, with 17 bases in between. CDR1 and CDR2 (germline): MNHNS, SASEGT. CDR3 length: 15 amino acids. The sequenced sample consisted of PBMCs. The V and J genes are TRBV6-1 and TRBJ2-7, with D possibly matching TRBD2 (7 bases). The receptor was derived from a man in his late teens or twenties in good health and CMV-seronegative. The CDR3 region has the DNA TGTGCCAGCAGCCGAGAGGGGGGGACTACCTACGAGCAGTACTTC. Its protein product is CASSREGGTTYEQYF.